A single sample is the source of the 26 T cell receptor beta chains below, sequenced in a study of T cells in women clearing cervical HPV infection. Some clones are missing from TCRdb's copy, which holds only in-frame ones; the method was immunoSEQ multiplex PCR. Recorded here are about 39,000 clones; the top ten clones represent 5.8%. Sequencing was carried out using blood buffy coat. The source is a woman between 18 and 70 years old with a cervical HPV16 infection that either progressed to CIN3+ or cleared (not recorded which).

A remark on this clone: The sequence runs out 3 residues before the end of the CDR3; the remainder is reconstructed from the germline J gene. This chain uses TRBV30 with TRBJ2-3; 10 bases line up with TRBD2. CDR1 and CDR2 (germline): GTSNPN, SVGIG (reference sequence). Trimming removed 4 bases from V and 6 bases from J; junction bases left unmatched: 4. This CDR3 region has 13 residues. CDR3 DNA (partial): TGTGCCTGGACAACTAGCGGGGCGGATACG. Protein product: CAWTTSGADT. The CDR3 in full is CAWTTSGADTQYF.

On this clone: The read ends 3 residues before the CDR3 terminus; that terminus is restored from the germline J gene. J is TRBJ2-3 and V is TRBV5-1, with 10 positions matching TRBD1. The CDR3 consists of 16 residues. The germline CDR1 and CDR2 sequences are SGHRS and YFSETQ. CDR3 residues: CASSILPGQGKETQYF. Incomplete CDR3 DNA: TGCGCCAGCAGCATTCTACCGGGACAGGGGAAAGAGACG. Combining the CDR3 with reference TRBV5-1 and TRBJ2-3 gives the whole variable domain KAGVTQTPRYLIKTRGQQVTLSCSPISGHRSVSWYQQTPGQGLQFLFEYFSETQRNKGNFPGRFSGRQFSNSRSEMNVSTLELGDSALYLCASSILPGQGKETQYFGPGTRLTVL.

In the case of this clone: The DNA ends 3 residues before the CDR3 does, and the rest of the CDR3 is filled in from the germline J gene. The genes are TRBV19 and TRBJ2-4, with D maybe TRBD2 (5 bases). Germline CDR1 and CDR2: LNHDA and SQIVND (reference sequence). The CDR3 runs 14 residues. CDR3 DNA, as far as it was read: TGTGCCAGTAGTAACCGGGGTGCTAACTATGGT. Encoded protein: CASSNRGANYG. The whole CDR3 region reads CASSNRGANYGQYF.

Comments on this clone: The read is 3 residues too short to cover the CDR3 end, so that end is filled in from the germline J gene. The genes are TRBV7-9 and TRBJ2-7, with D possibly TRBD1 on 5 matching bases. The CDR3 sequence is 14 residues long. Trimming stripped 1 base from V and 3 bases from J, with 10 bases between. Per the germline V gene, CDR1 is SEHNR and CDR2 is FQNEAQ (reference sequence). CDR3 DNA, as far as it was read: TGTGCCAGCAGCTTAGACGCAGGGAACTACGAG. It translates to CASSLDAGNYE. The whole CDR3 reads CASSLDAGNYEQYF.

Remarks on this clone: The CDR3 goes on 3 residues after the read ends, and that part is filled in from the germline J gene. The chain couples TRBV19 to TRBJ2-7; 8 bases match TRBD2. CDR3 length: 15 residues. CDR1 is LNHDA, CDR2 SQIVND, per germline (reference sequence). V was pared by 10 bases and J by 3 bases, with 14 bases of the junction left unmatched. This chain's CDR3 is CATSPGRGGIYEQYF. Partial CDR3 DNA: TGTGCCACAAGCCCCGGGAGGGGGGGTATCTACGAG.

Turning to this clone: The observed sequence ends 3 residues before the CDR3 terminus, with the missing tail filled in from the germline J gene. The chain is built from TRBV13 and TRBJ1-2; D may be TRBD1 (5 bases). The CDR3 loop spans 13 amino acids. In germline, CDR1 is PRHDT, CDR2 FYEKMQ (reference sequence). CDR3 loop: CASSLDRGEGYTF. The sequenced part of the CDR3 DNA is TGTGCCAGCAGCTTAGATAGAGGGGAAGGC.

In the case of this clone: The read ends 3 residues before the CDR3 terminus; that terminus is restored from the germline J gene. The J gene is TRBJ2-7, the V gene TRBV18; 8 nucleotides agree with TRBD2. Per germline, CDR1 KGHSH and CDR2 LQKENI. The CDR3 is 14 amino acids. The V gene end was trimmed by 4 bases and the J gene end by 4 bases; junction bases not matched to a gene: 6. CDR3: CASSQAGVRYEQYF. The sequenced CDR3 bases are TGTGCCAGCTCACAAGCGGGAGTGAGGTACGAG.

The DNA read from the CDR3 is TGTGCCTGGATAAACAGCCTGAACACTGAA. It yields the protein CAWINSLNTE. The full-length CDR3 reads as CAWINSLNTEAFF. V and J are TRBV30 and TRBJ1-1; D is unclear. The read terminates 3 residues before the CDR3 end, so the remaining end is supplied by the germline J gene. V lost 4 bases and J 0 bases, leaving 9 bases between the germline ends. From germline, CDR1 is GTSNPN and CDR2 SVGIG (reference sequence). The CDR3 spans 13 residues.

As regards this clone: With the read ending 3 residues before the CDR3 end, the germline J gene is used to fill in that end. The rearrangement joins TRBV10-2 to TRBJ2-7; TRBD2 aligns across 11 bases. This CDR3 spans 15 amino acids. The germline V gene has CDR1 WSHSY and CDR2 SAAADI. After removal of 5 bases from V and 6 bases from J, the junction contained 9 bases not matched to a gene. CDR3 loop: CASSLASGRPGEQYF. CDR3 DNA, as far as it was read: TGCGCCAGCAGTTTAGCTAGCGGGAGGCCCGGCGAG.

Here the CDR3 reads CASLLLDNPNYGYTF. The sequenced part of the CDR3 DNA is TGTGCCAGCCTTCTACTAGACAACCCTAACTATGGC. The chain couples TRBV4-2 to TRBJ1-2; D is uncertain. Read sequence stops 3 residues before the CDR3 end, and the germline J gene provides the missing end. Trimming stripped 8 bases from V and 0 bases from J, with 16 bases between. The CDR3 covers 15 residues. Germline V lookup: CDR1 LGHNA, CDR2 YNFKEQ.

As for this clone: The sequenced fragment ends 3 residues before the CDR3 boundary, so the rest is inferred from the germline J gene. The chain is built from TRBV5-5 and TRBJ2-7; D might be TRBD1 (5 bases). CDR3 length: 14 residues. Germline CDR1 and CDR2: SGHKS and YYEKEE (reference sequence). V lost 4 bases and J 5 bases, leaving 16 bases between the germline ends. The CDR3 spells CASSTLGVVNEQYF. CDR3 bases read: TGTGCCAGCAGCACCTTAGGGGTTGTGAACGAG.

The sequenced CDR3 bases are TGTGCCAGCAGTTCTTACTACGAG. Its protein is CASSSYYE. From start to end, the CDR3 is CASSSYYEQYF. The chain recombines TRBV12-3 or TRBV12-4 with TRBJ2-7; no reliable D call. The CDR3 is cut off 3 residues early in the read; its end comes from the germline J gene. Trimming stripped 4 bases from V and 3 bases from J, with 4 bases between. The CDR3 loop spans 11 amino acids.

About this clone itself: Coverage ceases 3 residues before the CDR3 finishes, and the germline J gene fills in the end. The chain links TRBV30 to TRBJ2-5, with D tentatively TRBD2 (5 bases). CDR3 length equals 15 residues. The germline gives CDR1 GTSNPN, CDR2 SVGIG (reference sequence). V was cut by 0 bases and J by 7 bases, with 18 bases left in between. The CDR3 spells CAWSVVGRPRGTQYF. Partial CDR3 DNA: TGTGCCTGGAGTGTCGTGGGGAGACCACGGGGGACC. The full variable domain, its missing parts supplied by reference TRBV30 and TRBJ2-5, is SQTIHQWPATLVQPVGSPLSLECTVEGTSNPNLYWYRQAAGRGLQLLFYSVGIGQISSEVPQNLSASRPQDRQFILSSKKLLLSDSGFYLCAWSVVGRPRGTQYFGPGTRLLVL.

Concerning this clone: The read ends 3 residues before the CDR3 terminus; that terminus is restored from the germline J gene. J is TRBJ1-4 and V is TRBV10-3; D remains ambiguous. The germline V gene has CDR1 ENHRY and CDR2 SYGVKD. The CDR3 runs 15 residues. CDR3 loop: CAISNKSSYNSPLFF. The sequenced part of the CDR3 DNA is TGTGCCATCAGTAATAAAAGCTCCTATAATTCACCA.

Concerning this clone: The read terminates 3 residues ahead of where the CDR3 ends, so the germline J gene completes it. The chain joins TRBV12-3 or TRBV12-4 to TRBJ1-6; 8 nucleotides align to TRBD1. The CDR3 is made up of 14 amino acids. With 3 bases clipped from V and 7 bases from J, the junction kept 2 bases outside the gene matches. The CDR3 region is CASSFDRGNSPLHF. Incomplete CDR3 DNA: TGTGCCAGCAGTTTCGACAGGGGAAATTCACCC.

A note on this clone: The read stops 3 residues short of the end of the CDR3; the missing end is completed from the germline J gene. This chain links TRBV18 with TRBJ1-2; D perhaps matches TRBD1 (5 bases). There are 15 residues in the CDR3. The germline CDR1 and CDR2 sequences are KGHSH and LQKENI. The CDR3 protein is CASSLQGDLYNDYTF. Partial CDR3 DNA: TGTGCCAGCTCACTTCAGGGCGACCTTTACAATGAC.

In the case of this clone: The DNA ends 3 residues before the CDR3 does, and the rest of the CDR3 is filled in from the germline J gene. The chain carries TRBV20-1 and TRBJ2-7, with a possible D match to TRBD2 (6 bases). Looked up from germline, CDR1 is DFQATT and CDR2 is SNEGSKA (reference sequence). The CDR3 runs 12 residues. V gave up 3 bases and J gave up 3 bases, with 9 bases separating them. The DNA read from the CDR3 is TGCAGTGCTAGTAGACTAGACTACGAG. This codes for CSASRLDYE. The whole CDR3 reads CSASRLDYEQYF.

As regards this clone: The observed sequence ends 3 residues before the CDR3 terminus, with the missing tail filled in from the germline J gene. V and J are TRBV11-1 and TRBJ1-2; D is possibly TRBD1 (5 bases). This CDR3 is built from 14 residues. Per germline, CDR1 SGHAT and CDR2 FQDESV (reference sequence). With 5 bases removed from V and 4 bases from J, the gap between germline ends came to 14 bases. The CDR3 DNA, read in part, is TGTGCCAGCAGCCCCCCGACAGCTGTCTATGGC. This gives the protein CASSPPTAVYG. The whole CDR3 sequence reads CASSPPTAVYGYTF.

The CDR3 sequence is CASSLATGNYEQYF. Partial CDR3 DNA: TGTGCCAGCAGCTTAGCGACAGGTAACTACGAG. V is TRBV5-4 and J is TRBJ2-7, with a possible D match to TRBD1 (6 bases). The read terminates 3 residues before the CDR3 end, so the remaining end is supplied by the germline J gene. Germline CDR1 reads SGHNT; CDR2 reads YYREEE (reference sequence). V was trimmed by 2 bases and J by 3 bases, leaving 12 bases between them. The CDR3 is 14 amino acids.

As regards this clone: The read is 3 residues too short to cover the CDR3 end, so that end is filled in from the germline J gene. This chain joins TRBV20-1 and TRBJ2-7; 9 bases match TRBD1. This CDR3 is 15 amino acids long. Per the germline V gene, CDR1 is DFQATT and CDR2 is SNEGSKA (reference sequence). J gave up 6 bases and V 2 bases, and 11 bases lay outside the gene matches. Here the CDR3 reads CSARRGEQGAVEQYF. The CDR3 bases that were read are TGCAGTGCTAGACGAGGGGAACAGGGGGCAGTCGAG.

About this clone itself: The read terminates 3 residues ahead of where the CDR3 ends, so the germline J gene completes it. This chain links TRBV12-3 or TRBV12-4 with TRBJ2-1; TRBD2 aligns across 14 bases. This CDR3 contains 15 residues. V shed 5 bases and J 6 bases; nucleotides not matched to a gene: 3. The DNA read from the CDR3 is TGTGCCAGCAGTCAGACTAGCGGGAGGGCCAATGAG. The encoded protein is CASSQTSGRANE. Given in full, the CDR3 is CASSQTSGRANEQFF.

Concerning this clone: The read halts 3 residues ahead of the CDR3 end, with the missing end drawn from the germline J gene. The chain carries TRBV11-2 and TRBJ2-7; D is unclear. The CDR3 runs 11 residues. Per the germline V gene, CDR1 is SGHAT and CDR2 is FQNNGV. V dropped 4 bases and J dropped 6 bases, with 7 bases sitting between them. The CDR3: CASSSTGEQYF. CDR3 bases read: TGTGCCAGCAGCTCCACTGGCGAG.

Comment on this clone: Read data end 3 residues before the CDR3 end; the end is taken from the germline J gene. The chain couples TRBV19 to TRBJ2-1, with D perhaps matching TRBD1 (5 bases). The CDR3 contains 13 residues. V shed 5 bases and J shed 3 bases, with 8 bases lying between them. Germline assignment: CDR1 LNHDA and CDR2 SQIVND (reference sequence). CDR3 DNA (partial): TGTGCCAGTAGTCGACAGATCTACAATGAG. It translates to CASSRQIYNE. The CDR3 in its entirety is CASSRQIYNEQFF.

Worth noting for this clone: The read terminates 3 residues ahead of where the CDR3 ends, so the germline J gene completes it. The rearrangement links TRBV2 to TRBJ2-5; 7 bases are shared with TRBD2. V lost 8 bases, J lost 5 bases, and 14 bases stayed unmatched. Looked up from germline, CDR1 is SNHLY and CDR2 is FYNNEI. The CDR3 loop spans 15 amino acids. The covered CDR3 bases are TGTGCCAGCTCCCCGGTTGGCGGGAGTGGGGAGACC. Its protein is CASSPVGGSGET. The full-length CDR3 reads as CASSPVGGSGETQYF.

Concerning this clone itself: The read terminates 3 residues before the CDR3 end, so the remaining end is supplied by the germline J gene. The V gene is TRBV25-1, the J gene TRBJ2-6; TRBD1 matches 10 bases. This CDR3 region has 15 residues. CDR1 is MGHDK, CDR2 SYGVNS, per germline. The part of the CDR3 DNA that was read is TGTGCCAGCAGTGGGATCAACCGGGACAGGGGTCTC. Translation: CASSGINRDRGL. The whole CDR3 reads CASSGINRDRGLLTF.

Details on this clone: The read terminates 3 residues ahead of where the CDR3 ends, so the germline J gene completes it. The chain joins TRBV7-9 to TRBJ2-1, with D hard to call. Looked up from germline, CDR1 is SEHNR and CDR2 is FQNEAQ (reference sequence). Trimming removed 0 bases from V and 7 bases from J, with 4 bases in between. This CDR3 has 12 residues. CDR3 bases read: TGTGCCAGCAGCTTAGCGTCTAATGAG. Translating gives CASSLASNE. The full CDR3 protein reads CASSLASNEQFF.